Listed here are 21 T cell receptor beta chains from one sample, sequenced in a study of cytomegalovirus exposure and HLA in healthy donors. 13 Jbeta primers and 60 Vbeta primers were used for the PCR. The protocol was immunoSEQ multiplex PCR, while the TCRdb copy is restricted to in-frame clones and leaves out a portion. The sample yields 150,000 to 200,000 clones, roughly a tenth seen once. Sequencing input: PBMCs. The receptors stem from a woman aged 25 to 45 in good health and CMV-seropositive.

This clone came up a few times. This chain connects TRBV30 to TRBJ2-3; possibly TRBD2 for D (5 bases). The CDR3 consists of 15 residues. V gave up 3 bases and J gave up 0 bases, with 13 bases separating them. Germline values: CDR1 GTSNPN, CDR2 SVGIG (reference sequence). CDR3 protein: CAWRTIVRSTDTQYF. The CDR3 DNA reads TGTGCCTGGAGGACTATAGTTCGTAGCACAGATACGCAGTATTTT.

In this sample, this clone turned up a few times. V usage is TRBV5-1 and J usage is TRBJ2-6; D perhaps matches TRBD2 (6 bases). CDR3 length: 14 amino acids. The V and J ends lost 7 bases and 2 bases respectively, with 10 bases between them. The V gene's germline CDR1 is SGHRS and CDR2 YFSETQ. CDR3 DNA sequence: TGCGCCAGCGGGCGGACTACTGGGGCCAACGTCCTGACTTTC. Residues: CASGRTTGANVLTF.

The chain carries TRBV27 and TRBJ2-5, with D possibly being TRBD2 (5 bases). Germline V gene sequence: CDR1 MNHEY, CDR2 SMNVEV (reference sequence). V dropped 4 bases and J dropped 5 bases, with 17 bases sitting between them. This CDR3 is 15 amino acids long. CDR3 in amino acids: CASSSVRGLGETQYF. The CDR3 nucleotides read TGTGCCAGCAGTTCGGTCCGAGGGCTAGGCGAGACCCAGTACTTC.

This clone showed up just a few times. CDR3 nucleotide sequence: TGTGCCAGCAGCTTAAATCCAGGCAGGGGCTCTGAGGGCTACACCTTC. Its translation is CASSLNPGRGSEGYTF. The gene calls are TRBV7-3 and TRBJ1-2, with D tentatively TRBD1 (6 bases). The CDR3 is made up of 16 amino acids. The germline V gene encodes CDR1 SGHTA and CDR2 FQGTGA. The V end lost 1 base, the J end lost 8 bases, and 20 bases lay between the germline ends.

About this clone itself: The junction shows a germline mismatch at one end, possibly a read error. The gene calls are TRBV5-1 and TRBJ2-2; TRBD1 is a possible D gene (6 bases). The CDR3 is made up of 17 amino acids. CDR1 and CDR2 from the germline V gene are SGHRS and YFSETQ. This chain's CDR3 is CASSPSGGRGAERELSF. For the CDR3, the DNA is TGCGCCAGCAGCCCCTCCGGTGGCAGGGGAGCGGAGAGGGAGCTGTCTTTT.

In its sample, this clone was seen once. The rearrangement uses TRBV10-3 and TRBJ1-5; D call uncertain. The germline gives CDR1 ENHRY, CDR2 SYGVKD. There are 14 residues in the CDR3. V was shortened by 4 bases and J by 7 bases, with 14 bases between the two germline ends. The CDR3 DNA sequence: TGTGCCATCAGTGCGACGGGGTTGGGGCAGCCCCAGCATTTT. Encoded protein: CAISATGLGQPQHF.

This sequence joins TRBV6-5 and TRBJ2-3; D not resolved. CDR3 length: 14 residues. CDR1 and CDR2 (germline): MNHEY, SVGAGI. V lost 7 bases to trimming and J lost 2 bases, with 13 bases between them. CDR3 loop: CASKFQTTTDTQYF. In DNA form, the CDR3 reads TGTGCCAGCAAGTTCCAAACAACCACAGATACGCAGTATTTT.

The chain is built from TRBV5-6 and TRBJ2-5, with D possibly being TRBD2 (6 bases). Looked up from germline, CDR1 is SGHDT and CDR2 is YYEEEE. V was trimmed by 0 bases and J by 2 bases, leaving 14 bases between them. The CDR3 has 16 residues. The CDR3 nucleotides read TGTGCCAGCAGCTTGGCGGGATGGGGGAGGCAAGAGACCCAGTACTTC. The encoded protein is CASSLAGWGRQETQYF.

The chain joins TRBV5-4 to TRBJ1-2; D is perhaps TRBD1 (5 bases). The CDR3 has 13 amino acids. Germline V gene sequence: CDR1 SGHNT, CDR2 YYREEE (reference sequence). V dropped 4 bases and J dropped 4 bases, with 11 bases sitting between them. In DNA form, the CDR3 reads TGTGCCAGCAGCGGTGACAGAACCTATGGCTACACCTTC. Protein product: CASSGDRTYGYTF.

This clone showed up just a few times. A junction end diverges from the germline sequence, so it may reflect a read error. The gene calls are TRBV29-1 and TRBJ1-4, with D possibly TRBD1 on 5 matching bases. Germline V gene lookup returns CDR1 SQVTM and CDR2 ANQGSEA. There are 12 residues in the CDR3. The CDR3 sequence: CSVRGVNENLFF. The CDR3 nucleotides read TGCAGCGTTAGGGGTGTGAATGAAAATCTGTTTTTT.

V gene TRBV5-1 combines with J gene TRBJ2-3, with TRBD2 matching over 7 bases. The CDR3 has 14 residues. CDR1 is SGHRS and CDR2 is YFSETQ in the germline V gene. V shed 4 bases, J shed 3 bases, and the junction held 5 bases outside the gene matches. The CDR3: CASSAGTTTDTQYF. In nucleotides, the CDR3 is TGCGCCAGCAGCGCCGGGACTACAACAGATACGCAGTATTTT.

The chain couples TRBV18 to TRBJ2-1, with D possibly matching TRBD2 (6 bases). This CDR3 comprises 15 residues. V gave up 1 base and J gave up 10 bases, with 17 bases separating them. Germline CDR1 is KGHSH and CDR2 is LQKENI. This CDR3 is CASSPRRGLPREQFF. The DNA for the CDR3 is TGTGCCAGCTCACCACGGCGGGGCCTTCCAAGGGAGCAGTTCTTC.

This clone was counted a few times. V is TRBV19 and J is TRBJ2-5, with 9 bases fitting TRBD1. Looked up from germline, CDR1 is LNHDA and CDR2 is SQIVND (reference sequence). The CDR3 is 14 amino acids. The V segment lost 5 bases and the J segment 1 base; nucleotides outside the gene matches: 2. In DNA, the CDR3 is TGTGCCAGTAGTGAGGACAGGGGCCAAGAGACCCAGTACTTC. It encodes CASSEDRGQETQYF.

This chain joins TRBV5-1 and TRBJ2-2; 13 positions agree with TRBD2. V trimming: 4 bases; J trimming: 5 bases; junction bases outside the gene matches: 5. CDR3 length equals 16 residues. Germline values: CDR1 SGHRS, CDR2 YFSETQ. In nucleotides, the CDR3 is TGCGCCAGCAGCGTTCGACTAGCGGGAGGAACCGGGGAGCTGTTTTTT. This encodes CASSVRLAGGTGELFF.

This clone was counted between two and nine times. The gene calls are TRBV6-1 and TRBJ1-2; D is ambiguous. The V gene's germline CDR1 is MNHNS and CDR2 SASEGT. The CDR3 length is 15 residues. Trimming shortened V by 2 bases and J by 0 bases, and 10 bases separated the two germline ends. The DNA for the CDR3 is TGTGCCAGCAGTGAAATGGGCAGCACTAACTATGGCTACACCTTC. Translated: CASSEMGSTNYGYTF.

J is TRBJ2-7 and V is TRBV6-1; D possibly corresponds to TRBD1 (6 bases). There are 12 residues in the CDR3. The germline gives CDR1 MNHNS, CDR2 SASEGT. V lost 6 bases and J 4 bases, leaving 10 bases between the germline ends. CDR3 amino acids: CASRPQGYEQYF. The CDR3 DNA follows: TGTGCCAGCAGGCCACAGGGTTACGAGCAGTACTTC.

A few counts support this clone. This chain connects TRBV29-1 to TRBJ2-5; 9 nucleotides agree with TRBD1. CDR3 size: 13 residues. Per germline, CDR1 SQVTM and CDR2 ANQGSEA. J was trimmed by 4 bases and V by 8 bases; bases with no gene match: 8. The CDR3 nucleotides are TGCAGCACTGGACAGGGGATTGGAGAGACCCAGTACTTC. Translating gives CSTGQGIGETQYF.

The chain combines TRBV9 with TRBJ2-3; 9 bases fit TRBD2. V trimming: 3 bases; J trimming: 6 bases; junction bases outside the gene matches: 14. The germline V gene has CDR1 SGDLS and CDR2 YYNGEE. The CDR3 runs to 17 residues. The CDR3 is CASSASIDVAGEDTQYF. CDR3 in DNA: TGTGCCAGCAGCGCTAGTATTGACGTAGCGGGAGAGGATACGCAGTATTTT.

The chain is built from TRBV11-2 and TRBJ2-7; D is possibly TRBD1 (6 bases). The CDR3 extends over 14 amino acids. Germline V gene data show CDR1 as SGHAT and CDR2 as FQNNGV. The ends were cut back, 5 bases at V and 1 base at J, with 12 bases in the middle. As DNA, the CDR3 is TGTGCCAGCAGCCCGTACAGGGTATCCTACGAGCAGTACTTC. This gives the protein CASSPYRVSYEQYF.

This clone was counted a few times. The chain joins TRBV5-6 to TRBJ1-5; 7 nucleotides align to TRBD1. Germline loops: CDR1 SGHDT, CDR2 YYEEEE. V shed 3 bases and J 4 bases; nucleotides not matched to a gene: 10. The CDR3 sequence is 16 residues long. Written as DNA, the CDR3 is TGTGCCAGCAGCTCCCAGGGGGGCCTCTGGAATCAGCCCCAGCATTTT. Translation gives CASSSQGGLWNQPQHF.

A few counts support this clone. This chain uses TRBV2 with TRBJ2-7, with 10 bases aligning to TRBD1. CDR1 SNHLY and CDR2 FYNNEI come from the germline V gene. V lost 7 bases to trimming and J lost 5 bases; unmatched junction nucleotides: 5. The CDR3 extends over 13 amino acids. The CDR3 sequence is CASMEDRGNEQYF. In DNA, the CDR3 is TGTGCCAGCATGGAGGACAGGGGGAACGAGCAGTACTTC. Together with reference TRBV2 and TRBJ2-7, the CDR3 gives the full variable domain: EPEVTQTPSHQVTQMGQEVILRCVPISNHLYFYWYRQILGQKVEFLVSFYNNEISEKSEIFDDQFSVERPDGSNFTLKIRSTKLEDSAMYFCASMEDRGNEQYFGPGTRLTVT.